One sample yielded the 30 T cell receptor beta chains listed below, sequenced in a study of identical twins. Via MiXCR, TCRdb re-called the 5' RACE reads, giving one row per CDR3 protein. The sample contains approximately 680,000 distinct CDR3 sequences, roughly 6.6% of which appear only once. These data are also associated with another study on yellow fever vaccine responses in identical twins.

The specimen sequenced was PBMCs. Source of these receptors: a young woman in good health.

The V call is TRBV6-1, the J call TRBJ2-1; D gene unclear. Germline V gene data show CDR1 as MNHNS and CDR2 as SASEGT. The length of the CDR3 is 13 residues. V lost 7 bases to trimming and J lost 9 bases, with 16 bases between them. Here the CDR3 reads CASIGYTMGEQFF. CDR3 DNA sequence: TGTGCCAGCATAGGCTACACAATGGGTGAGCAGTTCTTC.

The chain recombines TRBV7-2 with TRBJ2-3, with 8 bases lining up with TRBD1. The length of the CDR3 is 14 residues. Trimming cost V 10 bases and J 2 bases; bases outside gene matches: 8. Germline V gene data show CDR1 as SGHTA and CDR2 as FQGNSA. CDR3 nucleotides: TGTGCCATCGGACGGACAGGGCTCACAGATACGCAGTATTTT. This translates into CAIGRTGLTDTQYF.

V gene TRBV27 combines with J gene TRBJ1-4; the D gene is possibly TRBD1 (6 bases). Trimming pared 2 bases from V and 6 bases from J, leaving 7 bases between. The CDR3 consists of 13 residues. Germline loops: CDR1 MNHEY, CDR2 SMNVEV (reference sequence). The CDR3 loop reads CASSLNRDEKLFF. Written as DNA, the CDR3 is TGTGCCAGCAGTTTAAACAGGGATGAAAAACTGTTTTTT. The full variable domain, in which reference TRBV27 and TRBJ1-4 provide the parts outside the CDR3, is EAQVTQNPRYLITVTGKKLTVTCSQNMNHEYMSWYRQDPGLGLRQIYYSMNVEVTDKGDVPEGYKVSRKEKRNFPLILESPSPNQTSLYFCASSLNRDEKLFFGSGTQLSVL.

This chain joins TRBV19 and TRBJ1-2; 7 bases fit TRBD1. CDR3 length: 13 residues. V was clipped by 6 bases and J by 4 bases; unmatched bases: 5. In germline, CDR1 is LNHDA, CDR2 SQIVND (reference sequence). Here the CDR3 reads CASRRTGPYGYTF. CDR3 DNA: TGTGCCAGTAGGCGGACAGGCCCCTATGGCTACACCTTC.

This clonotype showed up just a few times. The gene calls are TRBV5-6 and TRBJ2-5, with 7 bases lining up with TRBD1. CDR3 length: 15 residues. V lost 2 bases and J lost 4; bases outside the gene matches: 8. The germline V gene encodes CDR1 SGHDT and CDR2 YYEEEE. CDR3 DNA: TGTGCCAGCAGCTTTTTAGGGGGCCCAGGAGAGACCCAGTACTTC. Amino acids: CASSFLGGPGETQYF. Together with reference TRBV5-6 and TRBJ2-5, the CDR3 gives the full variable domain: DAGVTQSPTHLIKTRGQQVTLRCSPKSGHDTVSWYQQALGQGPQFIFQYYEEEERQRGNFPDRFSGHQFPNYSSELNVNALLLGDSALYLCASSFLGGPGETQYFGPGTRLLVL.

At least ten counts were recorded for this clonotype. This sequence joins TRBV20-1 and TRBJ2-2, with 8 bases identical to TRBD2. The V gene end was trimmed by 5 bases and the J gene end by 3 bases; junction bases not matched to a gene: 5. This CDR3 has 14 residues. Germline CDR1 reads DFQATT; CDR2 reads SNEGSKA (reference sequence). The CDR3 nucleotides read TGCAGTGCTGCTAGCGGGTCCGACACCGGGGAGCTGTTTTTT. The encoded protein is CSAASGSDTGELFF.

The CDR3 bases are TGTGCCAGCAGCTTAGGAGGACAGACAAACGAGCAGTACTTC. This encodes CASSLGGQTNEQYF. The chain recombines TRBV7-9 with TRBJ2-7; TRBD1 might be the D (6 bases). Germline CDR1 and CDR2: SEHNR and FQNEAQ (reference sequence). V lost 1 base and J 5 bases, leaving 12 bases between the germline ends. There are 14 residues in the CDR3.

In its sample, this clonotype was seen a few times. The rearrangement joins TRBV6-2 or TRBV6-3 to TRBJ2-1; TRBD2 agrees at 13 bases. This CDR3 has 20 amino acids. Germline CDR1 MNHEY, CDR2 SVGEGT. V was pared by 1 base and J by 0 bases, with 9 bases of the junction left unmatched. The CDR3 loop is CASSYLGLAGKGGSYNEQFF. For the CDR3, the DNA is TGTGCCAGCAGTTACTTGGGACTAGCGGGGAAGGGTGGCTCCTACAATGAGCAGTTCTTC.

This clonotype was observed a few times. The DNA for the CDR3 is TGCAGTGCTAGAGATAATGGTGGCTCCGGTAGCGGGGGGGCCGGTGGTGAGCAGTTCTTC. Its protein is CSARDNGGSGSGGAGGEQFF. This chain uses TRBV20-1 with TRBJ2-1; TRBD2 aligns across 11 bases. V lost 0 bases to trimming and J lost 9 bases; unmatched junction nucleotides: 22. Germline V gives CDR1 DFQATT, CDR2 SNEGSKA (reference sequence). CDR3 size: 20 residues.

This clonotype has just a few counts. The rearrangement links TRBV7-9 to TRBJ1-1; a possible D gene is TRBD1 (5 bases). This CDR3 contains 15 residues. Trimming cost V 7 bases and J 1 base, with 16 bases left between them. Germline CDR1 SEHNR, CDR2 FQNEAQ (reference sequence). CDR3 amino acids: CASTSGGATNTEAFF. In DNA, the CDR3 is TGTGCCAGCACCTCAGGAGGGGCGACGAACACTGAAGCTTTCTTT.

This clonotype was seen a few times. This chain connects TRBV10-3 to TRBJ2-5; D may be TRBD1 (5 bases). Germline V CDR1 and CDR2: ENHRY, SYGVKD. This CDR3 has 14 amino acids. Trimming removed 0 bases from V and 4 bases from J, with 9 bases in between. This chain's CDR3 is CAISESRQGETQYF. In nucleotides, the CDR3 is TGTGCCATCAGTGAGTCCCGGCAGGGAGAGACCCAGTACTTC.

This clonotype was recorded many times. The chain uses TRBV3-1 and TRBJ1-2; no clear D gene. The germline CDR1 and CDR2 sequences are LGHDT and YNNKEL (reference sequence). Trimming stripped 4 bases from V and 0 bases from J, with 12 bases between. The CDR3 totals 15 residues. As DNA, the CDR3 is TGTGCCAGCAGCCCCCGTACGGCGACTAACTATGGCTACACCTTC. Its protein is CASSPRTATNYGYTF. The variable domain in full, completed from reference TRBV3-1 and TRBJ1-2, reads DTAVSQTPKYLVTQMGNDKSIKCEQNLGHDTMYWYKQDSKKFLKIMFSYNNKELIINETVPNRFSPKSPDKAHLNLHINSLELGDSAVYFCASSPRTATNYGYTFGSGTRLTVV.

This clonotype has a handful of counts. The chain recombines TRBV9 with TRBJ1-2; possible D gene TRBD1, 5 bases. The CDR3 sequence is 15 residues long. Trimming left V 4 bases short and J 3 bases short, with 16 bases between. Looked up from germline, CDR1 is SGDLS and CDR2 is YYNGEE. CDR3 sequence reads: CASSSQGLTDYGYTF. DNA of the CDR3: TGTGCCAGCAGCTCACAAGGGCTGACAGACTATGGCTACACCTTC.

CDR3 in amino acids: CAISESPTLRQETQYF. As DNA, the CDR3 is TGTGCCATCAGTGAGTCACCGACCTTAAGGCAAGAGACCCAGTACTTC. V usage is TRBV10-3 and J usage is TRBJ2-5; D is undetermined. This CDR3 has 16 residues. The germline V gene has CDR1 ENHRY and CDR2 SYGVKD. The V end lost 0 bases, the J end lost 2 bases, and 13 bases lay between the germline ends.

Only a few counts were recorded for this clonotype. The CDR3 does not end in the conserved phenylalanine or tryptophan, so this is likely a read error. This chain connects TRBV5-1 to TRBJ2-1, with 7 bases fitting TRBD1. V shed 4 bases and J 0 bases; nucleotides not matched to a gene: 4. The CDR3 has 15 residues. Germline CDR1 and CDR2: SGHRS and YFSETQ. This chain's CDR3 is CASSAGGSSYNEQFV. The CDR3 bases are TGCGCCAGCAGCGCAGGGGGTAGCTCCTACAATGAGCAGTTCGTC.

CDR3 nucleotide sequence: TGCAGTGCGGCGGACTCGGGGATGTCCTACAATGAGCAGTTCTTC. Its translation is CSAADSGMSYNEQFF. The chain combines TRBV20-1 with TRBJ2-1, with a weak D call TRBD2 (5 bases). The CDR3 runs to 15 residues. The germline gives CDR1 DFQATT, CDR2 SNEGSKA (reference sequence). The ends were cut back, 6 bases at V and 1 base at J, with 16 bases in the middle.

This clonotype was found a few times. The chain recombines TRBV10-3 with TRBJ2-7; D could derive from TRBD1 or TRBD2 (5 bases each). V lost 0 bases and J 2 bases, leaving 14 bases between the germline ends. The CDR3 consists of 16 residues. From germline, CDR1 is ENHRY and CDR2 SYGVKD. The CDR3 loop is CAISESVGEWPYEQYF. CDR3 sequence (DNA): TGTGCCATCAGTGAGTCCGTGGGGGAATGGCCCTACGAGCAGTACTTC.

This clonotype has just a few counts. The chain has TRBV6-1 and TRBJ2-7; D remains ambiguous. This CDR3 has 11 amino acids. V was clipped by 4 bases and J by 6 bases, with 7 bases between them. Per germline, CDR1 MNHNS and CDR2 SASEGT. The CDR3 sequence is CASSGRAEQYV. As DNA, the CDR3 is TGTGCCAGCAGTGGTAGGGCCGAGCAGTACGTC.

The CDR3 coding sequence is TGTGCCACCACAACATGGGGCAACACAGATACGCAGTATTTT. Translated, it gives CATTTWGNTDTQYF. The chain links TRBV15 to TRBJ2-3; D is possibly TRBD1 (5 bases). Germline V gene lookup returns CDR1 LNHNV and CDR2 YYDKDF (reference sequence). The CDR3 has 14 amino acids. V shed 7 bases and J shed 2 bases, with 13 bases lying between them.

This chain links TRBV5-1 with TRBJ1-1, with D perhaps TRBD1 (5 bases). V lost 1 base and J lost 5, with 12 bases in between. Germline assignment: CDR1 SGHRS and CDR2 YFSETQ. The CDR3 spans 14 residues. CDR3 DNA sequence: TGCGCCAGCAGCTTGAATTGGCAGGGAACTGAAGCTTTCTTT. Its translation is CASSLNWQGTEAFF.

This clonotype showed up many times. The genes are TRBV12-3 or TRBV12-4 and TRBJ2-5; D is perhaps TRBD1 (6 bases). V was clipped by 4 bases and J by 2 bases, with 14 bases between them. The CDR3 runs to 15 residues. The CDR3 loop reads CASSSYRAQQETQYF. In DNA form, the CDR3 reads TGTGCCAGCAGTTCCTACAGGGCCCAACAAGAGACCCAGTACTTC.

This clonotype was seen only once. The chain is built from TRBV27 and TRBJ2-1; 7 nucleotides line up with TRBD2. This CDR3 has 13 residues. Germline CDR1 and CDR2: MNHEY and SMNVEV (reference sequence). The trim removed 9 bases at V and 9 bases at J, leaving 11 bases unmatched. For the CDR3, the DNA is TGTGCCAGAAGTCCCTCCCCGGGAGGTGAGCAGTTCTTC. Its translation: CARSPSPGGEQFF.

CDR3 in DNA: TGTGCCAGTGGGGCGGGGGTTAACAATGAGCAGTTCTTC. Protein: CASGAGVNNEQFF. The gene calls are TRBV6-1 and TRBJ2-1, with TRBD2 matching over 7 bases. With 9 bases clipped from V and 5 bases from J, the junction kept 7 bases outside the gene matches. This CDR3 spans 13 amino acids. Germline V lookup: CDR1 MNHNS, CDR2 SASEGT.

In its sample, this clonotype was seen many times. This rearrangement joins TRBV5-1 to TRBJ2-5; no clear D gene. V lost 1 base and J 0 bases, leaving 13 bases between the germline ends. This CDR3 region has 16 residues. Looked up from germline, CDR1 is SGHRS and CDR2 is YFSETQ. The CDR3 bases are TGCGCCAGCAGCTTGTTAGGCAGAGAGTACCAAGAGACCCAGTACTTC. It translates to CASSLLGREYQETQYF.

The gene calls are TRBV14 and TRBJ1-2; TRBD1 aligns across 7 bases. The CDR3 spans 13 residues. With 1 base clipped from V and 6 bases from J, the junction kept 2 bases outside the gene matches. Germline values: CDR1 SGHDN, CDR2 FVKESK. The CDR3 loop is CASSQGTGDGYTF. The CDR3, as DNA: TGTGCCAGCAGCCAAGGGACAGGCGATGGCTACACCTTC. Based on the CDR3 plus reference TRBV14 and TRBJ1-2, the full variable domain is EAGVTQFPSHSVIEKGQTVTLRCDPISGHDNLYWYRRVMGKEIKFLLHFVKESKQDESGMPNNRFLAERTGGTYSTLKVQPAELEDSGVYFCASSQGTGDGYTFGSGTRLTVV.

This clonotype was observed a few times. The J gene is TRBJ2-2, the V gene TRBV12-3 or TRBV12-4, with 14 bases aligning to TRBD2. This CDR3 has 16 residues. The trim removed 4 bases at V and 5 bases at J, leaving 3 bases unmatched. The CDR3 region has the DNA TGTGCCAGCAGTTGGGGACTAGCGGGGGAAACCGGGGAGCTGTTTTTT. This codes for CASSWGLAGETGELFF.

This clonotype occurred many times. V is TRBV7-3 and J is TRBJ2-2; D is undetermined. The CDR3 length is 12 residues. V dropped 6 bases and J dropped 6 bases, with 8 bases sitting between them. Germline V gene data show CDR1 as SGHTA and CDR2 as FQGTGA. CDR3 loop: CASSSRAGELFF. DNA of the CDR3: TGTGCCAGCAGTTCTAGAGCCGGGGAGCTGTTTTTT. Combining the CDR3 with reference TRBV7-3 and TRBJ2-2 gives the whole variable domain GAGVSQTPSNKVTEKGKYVELRCDPISGHTALYWYRQSLGQGPEFLIYFQGTGAADDSGLPNDRFFAVRPEGSVSTLKIQRTERGDSAVYLCASSSRAGELFFGEGSRLTVL.

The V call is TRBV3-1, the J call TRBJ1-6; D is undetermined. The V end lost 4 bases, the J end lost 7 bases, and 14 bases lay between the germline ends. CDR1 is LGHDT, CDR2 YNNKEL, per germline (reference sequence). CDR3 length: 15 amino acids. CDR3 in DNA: TGTGCCAGCAGCCCTTCTGGGGTTGAGAATTCACCCCTCCACTTT. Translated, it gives CASSPSGVENSPLHF.

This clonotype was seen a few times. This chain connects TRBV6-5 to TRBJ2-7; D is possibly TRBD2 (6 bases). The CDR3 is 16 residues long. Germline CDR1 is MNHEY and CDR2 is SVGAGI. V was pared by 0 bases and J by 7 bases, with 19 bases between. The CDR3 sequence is CASSYSIGGTNKEQYF. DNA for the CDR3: TGTGCCAGCAGTTACTCGATCGGCGGGACGAACAAAGAGCAGTACTTC.

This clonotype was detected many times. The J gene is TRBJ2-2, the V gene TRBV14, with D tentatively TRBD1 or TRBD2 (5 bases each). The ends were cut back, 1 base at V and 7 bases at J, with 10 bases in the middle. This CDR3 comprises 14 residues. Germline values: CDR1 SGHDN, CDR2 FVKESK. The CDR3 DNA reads TGTGCCAGCAGCCAAGGTGGGGGATACGGGGAGCTGTTTTTT. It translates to CASSQGGGYGELFF.